Listed below are T cell receptor beta chains from one sample, sequenced in a study of T-cell reconstitution after alpha-beta-depleted transplantation in children. In TCRdb, the PCR reads were re-called with MiXCR into one record per CDR3 protein. This sample has more than 400,000 distinct CDR3 sequences; around two fifths occur once, and the top ten carry under 35%. The sequencing used PBMCs, collected before TCRalphabeta/CD19-depleted stem cell transplant. The receptors were sampled from a girl aged 2-10 years with aplastic anemia, due to receive a stem cell transplant. The CDR3 runs from the conserved cysteine through the conserved F or W.

>TRBJ2-5|TRBV4-2
CASSHGTNDRGETQYF
>TRBJ2-7|TRBV3-1
CASSLRNSYEQYF
>TRBJ2-5|TRBV7-8
CASSVSGRAETQYF
>TRBJ1-2|TRBV7-2
CASSLLQGRNGYTF
>TRBJ2-2|TRBV7-9
CASSPLSRTGKEGELFF
>TRBJ2-1|TRBV5-1
CASGIAGTGEQFF
>TRBJ1-5|TRBV6-5
CASSYSKFQPQHF
>TRBJ2-1|TRBV20-1
CSASRPVGSYNEQFF
>TRBJ2-4|TRBV15
CATSRVQGLNIQYF
>TRBJ2-4|TRBV11-1
CASSRMTGGTLAKNIQYF
>TRBJ2-7|TRBV2
CASRVSVYPYEQYF
>TRBJ1-4|TRBV7-2
CASSLWGQVDEKLFF
>TRBJ2-1|TRBV27
CASSVRLGTSRNNEQFF
>TRBJ2-1|TRBV4-1
CASSHAPGEGLPFF
>TRBJ2-5|TRBV6-1
CASRLWGYETQYF
>TRBJ2-5|TRBV7-9
CASSLRLGLASETQYF
>TRBJ2-2|TRBV28
CASTSGGVWNTGELFF
>TRBJ1-5|TRBV28
CASSPTQGSNQPQHF
>TRBJ2-1|TRBV20-1
CSARVSYNEQFF
>TRBJ2-4|TRBV29-1
CSVAGGDIQYF